The 6 T cell receptor beta chains below were found in one sample sequenced in a study of radiation and T cells in renal cell carcinoma. Time point reported: blood 4 weeks post-SBRT, at nephrectomy. Treatment: 15 Gy SBRT to primary tumor, nephrectomy 4 weeks later. Method: immunoSEQ multiplex PCR; TCRdb's copy keeps in-frame clones and lacks some. Of fewer than 200,000 clones listed, 88% are singletons. The sample consisted of blood, taken from a patient whose treatment included radiotherapy and nephrectomy. The receptor set was obtained from a woman in her forties or fifties with renal cell carcinoma.

The gene calls are TRBV2 and TRBJ2-3; 9 bases are a match to TRBD2. V lost 3 bases and J lost 5; bases outside the gene matches: 9. The CDR3 covers 16 residues. Germline V CDR1 and CDR2: SNHLY, FYNNEI. The CDR3 here is CASSDGASGAIDTQYF. The CDR3, as DNA: TGTGCCAGCAGTGATGGGGCTAGCGGGGCAATAGATACGCAGTATTTT. Filled out from reference TRBV2 and TRBJ2-3, the complete variable domain reads EPEVTQTPSHQVTQMGQEVILRCVPISNHLYFYWYRQILGQKVEFLVSFYNNEISEKSEIFDDQFSVERPDGSNFTLKIRSTKLEDSAMYFCASSDGASGAIDTQYFGPGTRLTVL.

The rearrangement uses TRBV5-4 and TRBJ1-1, with 7 bases lining up with TRBD1. There are 15 residues in the CDR3. Per germline, CDR1 SGHNT and CDR2 YYREEE (reference sequence). V was pared by 4 bases and J by 4 bases, with 10 bases of the junction left unmatched. As DNA, the CDR3 is TGTGCCAGCAGCACCTCAGGGGGGGTGGGCACTGAAGCTTTCTTT. Translated, it gives CASSTSGGVGTEAFF.

The chain is built from TRBV14 and TRBJ1-1, with no clear D. This CDR3 contains 13 residues. CDR1 is SGHDN, CDR2 FVKESK, per germline. V was shortened by 4 bases and J by 2 bases, with 8 bases between the two germline ends. As DNA, the CDR3 is TGTGCCAGCAGCCCCACAGTCAACACTGAAGCTTTCTTT. Its protein is CASSPTVNTEAFF. Drawing the rest from reference TRBV14 and TRBJ1-1, the complete variable domain is EAGVTQFPSHSVIEKGQTVTLRCDPISGHDNLYWYRRVMGKEIKFLLHFVKESKQDESGMPNNRFLAERTGGTYSTLKVQPAELEDSGVYFCASSPTVNTEAFFGQGTRLTVV.

This rearrangement joins TRBV5-4 to TRBJ2-7; 11 bases are shared with TRBD2. Germline CDR1 is SGHNT and CDR2 is YYREEE (reference sequence). The V gene end was trimmed by 7 bases and the J gene end by 4 bases; junction bases not matched to a gene: 10. The CDR3 length is 15 residues. Here the CDR3 DNA reads TGTGCCAGCGGAAATTCTAGCGGGGGGCTTTACGAGCAGTACTTC. It encodes CASGNSSGGLYEQYF.

V and J are TRBV6-1 and TRBJ2-1; D is tentatively TRBD1 or TRBD2 (5 bases each). The CDR3 runs to 15 residues. CDR1 is MNHNS and CDR2 is SASEGT in the germline V gene. Trimming stripped 3 bases from V and 7 bases from J, with 16 bases between. The CDR3 reads CASSDRGRGWNEQFF. CDR3 in DNA: TGTGCCAGCAGTGATAGGGGACGGGGCTGGAATGAGCAGTTCTTC.

The chain is built from TRBV29-1 and TRBJ1-1, with D unresolved. Between the trimmed V and J ends, which lost 3 bases and 1 base, there was a span of 12 bases. Germline CDR1 and CDR2: SQVTM and ANQGSEA. The CDR3 has 14 amino acids. The CDR3 nucleotides are TGCAGCGTTGAGGGTCGGAGAGGGAACACTGAAGCTTTCTTT. This codes for CSVEGRRGNTEAFF.